This T cell receptor (beta chain) emerged from a study of radiation and T cells in renal cell carcinoma (dated by TCRdb to about 2020). Background on the whole study: The samples were obtained from a clinical trial, where primary renal cell carcinomas were treated with 15 Gy stereotactic body radiation therapy and then removed by nephrectomy 4 weeks afterward. In total, approximately 54 samples, comprising roughly 25 tumors and 27 peripheral blood samples, were subjected to TCR beta sequencing. A total of 4,016,671 unique CDR3 nucleotide sequences, encoding roughly 3,000,000 unique CDR3 amino acid sequences, were found across all 50 or so samples.

The time point label here, explained by the study, means: blood 2 weeks post-SBRT. The treatment or condition label, as the study defines it: 15 Gy SBRT to primary tumor, nephrectomy 4 weeks later. Serial peripheral blood from radiation-treated patients was sampled at baseline, 2 weeks and 4 weeks after SBRT to track tumor-enriched clonotypes. Renal cell carcinoma with clear cell pathology was present in all patients. The QIAamp DNA Blood Mini Kit (Qiagen) was used to prepare genomic DNA for TCR sequencing. The analyses included just those samples that passed every quality control check. The immunoSEQ kit was used, according to the manufacturer's recommendations, to generate TCR beta libraries from genomic DNA. Library preparation used a first multiplex PCR with proprietary primers, then a second PCR adding unique barcodes, with bead cleanups after each round. Each sample batch included a kit-provided positive control reaction and a negative control reaction. The final libraries underwent checking on an Agilent 4200 TapeStation D1000 ScreenTape, volumetric pooling, and quantification by qPCR. Sequencing ran on an Illumina NextSeq500 with a MidOutput 150-cycle cartridge, using 156 Read1 and 15 Index1 cycles with kit custom primers. The pooled library was loaded at around 1 pM with an approximately 21% PhiX control spike-in. In the source study's methods: Vendor-processed data were analyzed in R, with a clonotype defined as all T cells sharing the same CDR3 nucleotide sequence. For clone abundance analyses, frequencies were normalized to the 10,000 most abundant clones in each sample. Public T cell clones, which averaged fewer than five per sample, were excluded before analysis. A difference in abundance of at least 32-fold between compartments was used to define tumor-enriched and baseline blood-enriched clonotypes. Clonotypes expanded or contracted between blood time points were identified with a beta-binomial differential abundance model. The Baroni-Urbani and Buser coefficient was used to measure tumor-blood repertoire similarity, and groups were compared with two-tailed Wilcoxon tests in R. What TCRdb holds here is the immuneACCESS table cut down to in-frame rearrangements. Part of the clones is not present; checked against another copy, under half of the missing clones reflect an unresolved V gene, and the others are unexplained. V and J calls and clone size are those listed in that table; D and trimming were worked out from the DNA. For this sample the table gives around 130,000 clones, of which about 88% were detected only once. Around 6% of the sample is held by the ten biggest clonotypes.

General findings and caveats noted by the study authors: Because pretreatment tumor biopsies were not available, the baseline intratumoral presence of clonotypes could not be determined. An increase in top tumor clonotypes in blood was observed from baseline to 2 weeks post-radiation, followed by contraction by 4 weeks, which was taken to suggest transient expansion of tumor-resident clones. Effects of radiation dose or scheduling on the TCR repertoire could not be addressed with the single-armed trial design. Dynamics of the blood repertoire were not tracked past 4 weeks after treatment.

The germline V gene provides CDR1 MDHEN and CDR2 SYDVKM. The junction carries 18 bases between V and J, which are trimmed by 5 bases and 2 bases respectively. Taken from cysteine to phenylalanine, the CDR3 has 16 residues. CDR3 DNA only is kept here, 48 bases in frame from base 1. On this clone: This clone's antigen is unknown. No quality values exist for individual bases; no much larger clone is one base distant.

The chain employs TRBV28 and TRBJ1-2, and perhaps TRBD1 as D gene, on 6 matching bases. Sequences were derived from blood, sampled from a patient whose treatment included radiotherapy and nephrectomy. The sequence came from a woman in her seventies with renal cell carcinoma. This receptor has the CDR3 CASSLRKTTGNYGYTF. The DNA is as follows: TGTGCCAGCAGTCTACGTAAAACTACAGGGAACTATGGCTACACCTTC.